This T cell receptor (beta chain) was profiled in a study of PD-L1 blockade in urothelial cancer. Turning to the study itself: Atezolizumab at 1,200 mg intravenously every 3 weeks was started by patients at some point between 2014 and 2016. Samples of blood were analyzed 3 weeks (second dose) and 6 weeks after treatment start. The study recovered a median of roughly 140,000 T cells per blood sample.

The junction had 5 bases not matched to a gene; V was cut back by 5 bases and J by 7 bases. Germline-derived CDR1 and CDR2 are LNHDA and SQIVND (reference sequence). The CDR3 length is 13 residues. The study's findings and limits: Enhanced expansion of tumor-associated blood clones at 3 weeks characterized durable-benefit patients.

Notes on this clone: Its antigen is still unknown.

Time point reported: pretreatment peripheral blood. The data were produced by immunoSEQ multiplex PCR, yet TCRdb's version contains in-frame clones alone and is incomplete. The sample includes around 35,000 clones, over 70% of them seen just once. The gene calls are TRBV19 and TRBJ2-1; 7 nucleotides line up with TRBD1. The TCR comes from a man in his sixties with urothelial cancer. Specimen: PBMCs, collected around atezolizumab (anti-PD-L1) treatment. This CDR3 is CASSPTGWNEQFF. The CDR3 DNA sequence: TGTGCCAGTAGTCCGACAGGGTGGAATGAGCAGTTCTTC.